The 15 T cell receptor beta chains given below trace back to one sample, sequenced in a study of shared clonotypes between healthy human individuals. Repertoires were generated with immunoSEQ multiplex PCR, while TCRdb's copy carries only in-frame clones and drops some. The table shows over a million clones, with roughly 80% occurring only once. Sequenced: memory CD4+ T cells sorted from blood. Subset specified: CD45RA-negative fraction. These receptors originate from a man younger than 35 in good health.

The gene calls are TRBV7-2 and TRBJ1-2; D not resolved. Germline CDR1 is SGHTA and CDR2 is FQGNSA. The germline V and J ends were trimmed by 1 base and 4 bases, with 13 bases remaining between them. The CDR3 contains 15 residues. CDR3 residues: CASSLVVSFLYGYTF. CDR3 DNA: TGTGCCAGCAGCTTAGTGGTCAGTTTCCTCTATGGCTACACCTTC. The full variable domain, its missing parts supplied by reference TRBV7-2 and TRBJ1-2, is GAGVSQSPSNKVTEKGKDVELRCDPISGHTALYWYRQSLGQGLEFLIYFQGNSAPDKSGLPSDRFSAERTGGSVSTLTIQRTQQEDSAVYLCASSLVVSFLYGYTFGSGTRLTVV.

The chain is built from TRBV7-9 and TRBJ1-5; possibly TRBD1 for D (6 bases). The CDR3 is 15 amino acids. V was cut by 6 bases and J by 7 bases, with 19 bases left in between. The V gene's germline CDR1 is SEHNR and CDR2 FQNEAQ (reference sequence). The CDR3 DNA follows: TGTGCCAGCAGTAAACAGGGAAGTGGAATCCAGCCCCAGCATTTT. It encodes CASSKQGSGIQPQHF. Supplemented by reference TRBV7-9 and TRBJ1-5, the full variable domain reads DTGVSQNPRHKITKRGQNVTFRCDPISEHNRLYWYRQTLGQGPEFLTYFQNEAQLEKSRLLSDRFSAERPKGSFSTLEIQRTEQGDSAMYLCASSKQGSGIQPQHFGDGTRLSIL.

The rearrangement joins TRBV7-2 to TRBJ1-2; TRBD1 matches at 7 bases. This CDR3 region has 13 residues. Per the germline V gene, CDR1 is SGHTA and CDR2 is FQGNSA. V lost 5 bases to trimming and J lost 7 bases; unmatched junction nucleotides: 7. The CDR3 reads CASSPRQGPGYTF. The CDR3 nucleotides read TGTGCCAGCAGCCCCCGACAGGGCCCTGGCTACACCTTC.

V gene TRBV6-5 combines with J gene TRBJ1-3; D call uncertain. The V end lost 6 bases, the J end lost 0 bases, and 9 bases lay between the germline ends. The CDR3 is 14 residues long. Germline loops: CDR1 MNHEY, CDR2 SVGAGI. The CDR3 DNA follows: TGTGCCAGCAGGGGAAGCGTCTCTGGAAACACCATATATTTT. Protein product: CASRGSVSGNTIYF.

The chain uses TRBV11-2 and TRBJ2-7, with D perhaps TRBD1 or TRBD2 (5 bases each). Between the trimmed V and J ends, which lost 0 bases and 0 bases, there was a span of 15 bases. This CDR3 comprises 17 residues. Germline V gene data show CDR1 as SGHAT and CDR2 as FQNNGV. The CDR3 reads CASSLDRRDLRSYEQYF. The CDR3 coding sequence is TGTGCCAGCAGCTTAGACCGCCGGGACCTCCGCTCCTACGAGCAGTACTTC.

The chain has TRBV27 and TRBJ2-7; D unresolved. CDR1 MNHEY and CDR2 SMNVEV come from the germline V gene (reference sequence). V lost 2 bases and J 2 bases, leaving 7 bases between the germline ends. This CDR3 has 13 amino acids. CDR3 protein: CASSLDGPYEQYF. The CDR3 DNA reads as TGTGCCAGCAGTTTAGACGGACCCTACGAGCAGTACTTC.

CDR3 in DNA: TGCAGCGTTGACAGGTCAAATGAAGCTTTCTTT. Translating it yields CSVDRSNEAFF. The V call is TRBV29-1, the J call TRBJ1-1; D uncertain. The V gene's germline CDR1 is SQVTM and CDR2 ANQGSEA. V lost 3 bases to trimming and J lost 7 bases, with 9 bases between them. The CDR3 contains 11 residues.

The chain carries TRBV4-1 and TRBJ1-3; D unclear. Trimming removed 1 base at V and 0 bases at J, with 10 bases between. Germline CDR1 and CDR2: MGHRA and YSYEKL. The CDR3 covers 16 residues. The CDR3, as DNA: TGCGCCAGCAGCCAAGGGGCAGCAATCTCTGGAAACACCATATATTTT. Translation: CASSQGAAISGNTIYF.

The chain recombines TRBV19 with TRBJ1-5, with D unclear. The CDR3 consists of 12 residues. Trimming pared 3 bases from V and 7 bases from J, leaving 7 bases between. From germline, CDR1 is LNHDA and CDR2 SQIVND (reference sequence). The CDR3 nucleotides read TGTGCCAGTAGTATCCTCGGCCAGCCCCAGCATTTT. Amino acid sequence: CASSILGQPQHF.

The V and J genes are TRBV30 and TRBJ2-2; 9 positions agree with TRBD2. V dropped 2 bases and J dropped 5; count of bases not matched to a gene: 6. There are 15 residues in the CDR3. Germline assignment: CDR1 GTSNPN and CDR2 SVGIG (reference sequence). The CDR3 spells CAWSRGLARTGELFF. The CDR3 DNA reads as TGTGCCTGGAGTCGAGGACTAGCGCGGACCGGGGAGCTGTTTTTT.

The chain uses TRBV2 and TRBJ2-7; the D is unclear. Deletions cut 1 base from V and 8 bases from J, with 9 bases between. Germline-derived CDR1 and CDR2 are SNHLY and FYNNEI. There are 12 residues in the CDR3. The DNA for the CDR3 is TGTGCCAGCAGTGAAGACCGGGCGAAGCAGTACTTC. Amino acid sequence: CASSEDRAKQYF.

On this clone: Possible read error: a much larger clone is one base away. The chain employs TRBV2 and TRBJ2-3; 14 bases match TRBD2. Germline V gene data show CDR1 as SNHLY and CDR2 as FYNNEI. Unmatched junction bases numbered 5, after V lost 6 bases and J lost 6 bases. The CDR3 is made up of 15 amino acids. CDR3 DNA sequence: TGTGCCAGCAGGGCCGGGACTAGCGGGAGTGATACGCAGTATTTT. Translating it yields CASRAGTSGSDTQYF.

The chain employs TRBV9 and TRBJ1-3, with D possibly being TRBD1 (5 bases). The germline V gene has CDR1 SGDLS and CDR2 YYNGEE. The CDR3 totals 15 residues. Trimming took 4 bases from V and 3 from J, leaving 14 bases between them. The CDR3 nucleotides read TGTGCCAGCAGCCGTGCCACGGGGCATGGAAACACCATATATTTT. Its translation: CASSRATGHGNTIYF.

This clone was counted between two and nine times. V usage is TRBV18 and J usage is TRBJ1-6, with 9 positions matching TRBD1. The CDR3 runs to 15 residues. The germline V gene encodes CDR1 KGHSH and CDR2 LQKENI. Trimming at V came to 0 bases and at J to 10 bases, leaving 4 bases not matched to a gene. The DNA of the CDR3 is TGTGCCAGCTCACCACCCGGACAGGGGTTCTCACCCCTCCACTTT. This gives the protein CASSPPGQGFSPLHF. The variable domain in full, completed from reference TRBV18 and TRBJ1-6, reads NAGVMQNPRHLVRRRGQEARLRCSPMKGHSHVYWYRQLPEEGLKFMVYLQKENIIDESGMPKERFSAEFPKEGPSILRIQQVVRGDSAAYFCASSPPGQGFSPLHFGNGTRLTVT.

This clone was seen just once. The chain links TRBV5-6 to TRBJ1-3, with D tentatively TRBD1 (5 bases). Trimming removed 5 bases from V and 3 bases from J, with 12 bases in between. This CDR3 region has 14 residues. In germline, CDR1 is SGHDT, CDR2 YYEEEE. CDR3 in DNA: TGTGCCAGCAGTTTTCCCGGGGGTGGAAACACCATATATTTT. Translated: CASSFPGGGNTIYF.